This passage covers 6 T cell receptor beta chains from one sample sequenced in a study of T cells after yellow fever vaccination. TCRdb fed the 5' RACE reads into MiXCR, producing one record per CDR3 protein. The profile shows 300,000 to 400,000 distinct CDR3 sequences, almost 4% of them singletons. The specimen was PBMCs, collected 5 days after the yellow fever booster vaccination. These receptor sequences come from a man between 18 and 29 years old who received the YFV17D yellow fever vaccine.

In its sample, this clonotype was seen many times. The chain carries TRBV9 and TRBJ2-1; 9 nucleotides line up with TRBD2. The CDR3 length is 17 residues. V gave up 4 bases and J gave up 5 bases; unmatched junction bases: 13. Per the germline V gene, CDR1 is SGDLS and CDR2 is YYNGEE. The CDR3 loop reads CASSPTVGGGAHNEQFF. In DNA form, the CDR3 reads TGTGCCAGCAGCCCCACTGTAGGCGGGGGGGCCCACAATGAGCAGTTCTTC.

This chain links TRBV19 with TRBJ1-5; D is uncertain. V was shortened by 3 bases and J by 1 base, with 7 bases between the two germline ends. The germline V gene encodes CDR1 LNHDA and CDR2 SQIVND (reference sequence). There are 14 residues in the CDR3. This CDR3 is CASSISRSNQPQHF. Here the CDR3 DNA reads TGTGCCAGTAGTATTAGTCGGAGCAATCAGCCCCAGCATTTT.

This chain uses TRBV7-2 with TRBJ2-6; no reliable D call. Germline CDR1 reads SGHTA; CDR2 reads FQGNSA. V lost 1 base, J lost 3 bases, and 10 bases lay in between. The CDR3 is 16 residues long. The CDR3 sequence: CASSLVAGVGANVLTF. CDR3 DNA: TGTGCCAGCAGCTTAGTTGCTGGGGTTGGGGCCAACGTCCTGACTTTC.

The chain combines TRBV5-1 with TRBJ2-5; D is possibly TRBD2 (7 bases). The CDR3 spans 15 residues. Germline-derived CDR1 and CDR2 are SGHRS and YFSETQ. V gave up 2 bases and J gave up 2 bases, with 13 bases separating them. CDR3 DNA sequence: TGCGCCAGCAGCTTCTGGAGGGGGGGACAAGAGACCCAGTACTTC. Its protein is CASSFWRGGQETQYF.

In this sample, this clonotype turned up a few times. The CDR3 spells CASSPLQGADEQFF. CDR3 DNA: TGTGCCAGCAGTCCCCTCCAGGGGGCCGATGAGCAGTTCTTC. The chain is built from TRBV7-9 and TRBJ2-1; TRBD1 agrees at 8 bases. Trimming at V came to 6 bases and at J to 8 bases, leaving 9 bases not matched to a gene. The CDR3 runs to 14 residues. CDR1 SEHNR and CDR2 FQNEAQ come from the germline V gene (reference sequence).

The chain uses TRBV28 and TRBJ2-7; no clear D. In germline, CDR1 is MDHEN, CDR2 SYDVKM. V was pared by 11 bases and J by 3 bases, with 11 bases between. The CDR3 runs 11 residues. Written as DNA, the CDR3 is TGTGCCCCCTACTCGGGCTACGAGCAGTACGTC. Translated, it gives CAPYSGYEQYV.